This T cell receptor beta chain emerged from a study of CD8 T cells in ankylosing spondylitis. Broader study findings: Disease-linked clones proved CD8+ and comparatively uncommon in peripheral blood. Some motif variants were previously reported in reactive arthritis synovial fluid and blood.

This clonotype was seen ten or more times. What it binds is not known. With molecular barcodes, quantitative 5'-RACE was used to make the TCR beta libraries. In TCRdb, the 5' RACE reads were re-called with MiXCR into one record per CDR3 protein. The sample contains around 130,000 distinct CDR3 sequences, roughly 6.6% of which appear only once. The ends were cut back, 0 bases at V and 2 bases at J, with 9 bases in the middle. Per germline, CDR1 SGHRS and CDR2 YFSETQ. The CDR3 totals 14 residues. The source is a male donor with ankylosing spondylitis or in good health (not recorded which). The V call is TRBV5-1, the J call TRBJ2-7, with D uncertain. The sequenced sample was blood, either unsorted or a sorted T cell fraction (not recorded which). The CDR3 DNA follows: TGCGCCAGCAGCTTGGAAGGACGCACCTACGAGCAGTACTTC. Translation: CASSLEGRTYEQYF.